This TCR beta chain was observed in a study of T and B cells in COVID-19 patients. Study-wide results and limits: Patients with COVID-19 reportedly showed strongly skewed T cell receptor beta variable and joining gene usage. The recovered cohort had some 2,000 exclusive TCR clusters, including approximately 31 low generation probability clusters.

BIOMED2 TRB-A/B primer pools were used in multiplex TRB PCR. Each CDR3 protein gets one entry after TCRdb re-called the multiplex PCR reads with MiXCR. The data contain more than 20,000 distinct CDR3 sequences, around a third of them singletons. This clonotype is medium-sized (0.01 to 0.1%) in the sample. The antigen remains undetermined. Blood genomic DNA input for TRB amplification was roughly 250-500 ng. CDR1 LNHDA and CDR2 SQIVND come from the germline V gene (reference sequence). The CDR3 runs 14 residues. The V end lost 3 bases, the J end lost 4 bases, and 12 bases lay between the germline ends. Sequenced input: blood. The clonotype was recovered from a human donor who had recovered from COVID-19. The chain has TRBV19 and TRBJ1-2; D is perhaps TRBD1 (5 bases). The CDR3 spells CASSIGQGGYGYTF. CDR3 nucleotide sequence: TGTGCCAGTAGTATCGGCCAGGGAGGCTATGGCTACACCTTC.